A single sample gave rise to the 14 T cell receptor beta chains below, sequenced in a study of cytomegalovirus exposure and HLA in healthy donors. The PCR employed 60 Vbeta primers together with 13 Jbeta primers. The assay was immunoSEQ multiplex PCR, and TCRdb's table has in-frame clones only and misses some. The sample lists around 170,000 clones; roughly four fifths were seen once. Sequenced: PBMCs. These receptors all come from a woman aged 45-65 years in good health and CMV-seronegative.

The rearrangement joins TRBV18 to TRBJ1-1; 10 positions match TRBD1. Germline CDR1 reads KGHSH; CDR2 reads LQKENI. Trimming took 5 bases from V and 6 from J; bases not matched to a gene: 6. The CDR3 contains 14 residues. In DNA form, the CDR3 reads TGTGCCAGCTCAAGAACGGGACAGGGGCCTGAAGCTTTCTTT. It specifies CASSRTGQGPEAFF.

The V gene is TRBV19, the J gene TRBJ1-3, with D possibly being TRBD1 (6 bases). This CDR3 is built from 13 residues. V dropped 6 bases and J dropped 2 bases, with 8 bases sitting between them. The germline V gene encodes CDR1 LNHDA and CDR2 SQIVND (reference sequence). DNA for the CDR3: TGTGCCAGTAGACAGGGTGCTGGAAACACCATATATTTT. It encodes CASRQGAGNTIYF.

This CDR3 is CAISRGLGETQYF. CDR3 bases: TGTGCCATCTCTAGGGGGTTAGGGGAGACCCAGTACTTC. The chain joins TRBV10-3 to TRBJ2-5; the D gene is possibly TRBD1 (6 bases). The V end was cut by 8 bases, the J end by 5 bases, with 15 bases between. Germline V gene data show CDR1 as ENHRY and CDR2 as SYGVKD. The CDR3 covers 13 residues.

This chain connects TRBV28 to TRBJ2-7, with 10 bases lining up with TRBD2. Trimming took 7 bases from V and 5 from J; bases not matched to a gene: 8. The CDR3 runs to 14 residues. CDR1 and CDR2 (germline): MDHEN, SYDVKM. The CDR3 protein is CASMSGGVINEQYF. For the CDR3, the DNA is TGTGCCAGCATGAGCGGGGGGGTAATCAACGAGCAGTACTTC.

The rearrangement links TRBV29-1 to TRBJ1-4; TRBD1 matches at 8 bases. CDR3 size: 11 residues. Germline V lookup: CDR1 SQVTM, CDR2 ANQGSEA. The trim removed 6 bases at V and 11 bases at J, leaving 5 bases unmatched. CDR3 in DNA: TGCAGCGTGGACAGGGAAGGTAAACTGTTTTTT. Translation gives CSVDREGKLFF.

The V gene is TRBV5-1, the J gene TRBJ2-1; 8 bases fit TRBD1. The V segment lost 0 bases and the J segment 7 bases; nucleotides outside the gene matches: 3. CDR1 is SGHRS, CDR2 YFSETQ, per germline. This CDR3 contains 14 residues. CDR3 nucleotides: TGCGCCAGCAGCTTGGATACAGGGGGAAATGAGCAGTTCTTC. Its protein product is CASSLDTGGNEQFF.

The chain couples TRBV28 to TRBJ1-5; D might be TRBD1 (5 bases). V was cut by 5 bases and J by 7 bases, with 15 bases left in between. The CDR3 is made up of 14 amino acids. Germline V CDR1 and CDR2: MDHEN, SYDVKM. CDR3 nucleotide sequence: TGTGCCAGCAGTGGGGCGGGGGGAAGACAGCCCCAGCATTTT. This sequence encodes CASSGAGGRQPQHF. Variable domain in full (rest from reference TRBV28 and TRBJ1-5): DVKVTQSSRYLVKRTGEKVFLECVQDMDHENMFWYRQDPGLGLRLIYFSYDVKMKEKGDIPEGYSVSREKKERFSLILESASTNQTSMYLCASSGAGGRQPQHFGDGTRLSIL.

The rearrangement links TRBV11-2 to TRBJ2-1; TRBD1 matches at 7 bases. The germline gives CDR1 SGHAT, CDR2 FQNNGV. This CDR3 is built from 14 residues. The J segment lost 9 bases and the V segment lost 4 bases, leaving 9 bases of the junction unmatched. CDR3 coding DNA: TGTGCCAGCAGCTCCTATCTACAGGGGAGTGAGCAGTTCTTC. Translating gives CASSSYLQGSEQFF.

This clone was seen once. The gene calls are TRBV6-5 and TRBJ1-1; perhaps TRBD1 as D (5 bases). The length of the CDR3 is 13 residues. Trimming stripped 2 bases from V and 7 bases from J, with 11 bases between. The germline CDR1 and CDR2 sequences are MNHEY and SVGAGI. The CDR3 sequence is CASSYNTGFEAFF. The DNA of the CDR3 is TGTGCCAGCAGTTACAACACAGGTTTTGAAGCTTTCTTT.

This clone came up once. V usage is TRBV7-9 and J usage is TRBJ1-4; 8 nucleotides match TRBD1. The germline V gene encodes CDR1 SEHNR and CDR2 FQNEAQ (reference sequence). V gave up 6 bases and J gave up 0 bases; unmatched junction bases: 15. CDR3 size: 19 residues. The CDR3 DNA reads TGTGCCAGCAGTCGTAACAGGGGGACAGACGCAGCAACTAATGAAAAACTGTTTTTT. This sequence encodes CASSRNRGTDAATNEKLFF. Combining the CDR3 with reference TRBV7-9 and TRBJ1-4 gives the whole variable domain DTGVSQNPRHKITKRGQNVTFRCDPISEHNRLYWYRQTLGQGPEFLTYFQNEAQLEKSRLLSDRFSAERPKGSFSTLEIQRTEQGDSAMYLCASSRNRGTDAATNEKLFFGSGTQLSVL.

The chain carries TRBV5-1 and TRBJ2-1; 8 bases are shared with TRBD2. The CDR3 runs to 16 residues. The V gene end was trimmed by 2 bases and the J gene end by 9 bases; junction bases not matched to a gene: 13. CDR1 is SGHRS, CDR2 YFSETQ, per germline. The CDR3 sequence: CASSFGRGGPEGEQFF. CDR3 DNA: TGCGCCAGCAGCTTCGGTCGGGGGGGGCCAGAAGGTGAGCAGTTCTTC.

This chain links TRBV7-9 with TRBJ1-6, with D tentatively TRBD1 (6 bases). The length of the CDR3 is 13 residues. Trimming stripped 5 bases from V and 7 bases from J, with 9 bases between. Germline V gives CDR1 SEHNR, CDR2 FQNEAQ (reference sequence). The CDR3 spells CASSRQENSPLHF. The CDR3 bases are TGTGCCAGCAGCCGACAGGAGAATTCACCCCTCCACTTT.

In DNA form, the CDR3 reads TGTGCCAGCAGTCCCCTGGGGGCTACGCAGTATTTT. It encodes CASSPLGATQYF. This chain uses TRBV6-6 with TRBJ2-3, with a weak D call TRBD1 (6 bases). Germline loops: CDR1 MNHNY, CDR2 SVGAGI (reference sequence). With 5 bases removed from V and 8 bases from J, the gap between germline ends came to 11 bases. This CDR3 has 12 residues.

This rearrangement joins TRBV20-1 to TRBJ1-2, with TRBD1 matching over 7 bases. The CDR3 extends over 11 amino acids. With 6 bases clipped from V and 7 bases from J, the junction kept 5 bases outside the gene matches. The germline gives CDR1 DFQATT, CDR2 SNEGSKA (reference sequence). The CDR3: CSATRGAGYTF. The CDR3 DNA reads as TGCAGTGCGACCAGGGGGGCTGGCTACACCTTC.